Listed below are T cell receptor beta chains from one sample, sequenced in a study of blood T cell repertoires in COVID-19. Produced via immunoSEQ multiplex PCR; TCRdb's table is partial and in-frame only. The top ten clones hold roughly 3.9% of a sample with about 120,000 clones, approximately 81% of them seen once. Sequencing input: peripheral blood. The receptors were sampled from a man in his 60s with acute or convalescent COVID-19. The CDR3 runs from the conserved cysteine through the conserved F or W. The order of the fields is CDR3 length, V gene, clone size, D gene, J gene, CDR3 DNA, CDR3 protein. The D gene is left open where the match is weak. Size is omitted from some rows. Given values are once, few, many or a class for expanded clones.

CDR3 length: 13
V gene: TRBV7-9
clone size: few
D gene: -
J gene: TRBJ2-3
CDR3 DNA: TGTGCCAGCAAGCGACGGAGCACAGATACGCAGTATTTT
CDR3 protein: CASKRRSTDTQYF

CDR3 length: 15
V gene: TRBV13
clone size: -
D gene: -
J gene: TRBJ2-7
CDR3 DNA: TGTGCCAGCAGCTTATTCCAGGGCAATGCCTACGAGCAGTACTTC
CDR3 protein: CASSLFQGNAYEQYF

CDR3 length: 17
V gene: TRBV2
clone size: -
D gene: TRBD2
J gene: TRBJ2-1
CDR3 DNA: TGTGCCAGCAGTGAAGAGGCTAGCGGGAGTTCCTACAATGAGCAGTTCTTC
CDR3 protein: CASSEEASGSSYNEQFF

CDR3 length: 16
V gene: TRBV5-4
clone size: -
D gene: TRBD1
J gene: TRBJ2-7
CDR3 DNA: TGTGCCAGCAGCGGGGGCGTAGACAGGGGTATCTACGAGCAGTACTTC
CDR3 protein: CASSGGVDRGIYEQYF

CDR3 length: 13
V gene: TRBV5-1
clone size: -
D gene: -
J gene: TRBJ2-5
CDR3 DNA: TGCGCCTCTTCACCGTCCCTCCGGGAGACCCAGTACTTC
CDR3 protein: CASSPSLRETQYF

CDR3 length: 15
V gene: TRBV28
clone size: -
D gene: TRBD1
J gene: TRBJ1-2
CDR3 DNA: TGTCGCACCGGGACAGGGGCGCTCGGGGTCTATGGCTACACCTTC
CDR3 protein: CRTGTGALGVYGYTF

CDR3 length: 14
V gene: TRBV24-1
clone size: -
D gene: TRBD1
J gene: TRBJ1-4
CDR3 DNA: TGTGCCACCAGTGATGGGACAGGGGGTGAAAAACTGTTTTTT
CDR3 protein: CATSDGTGGEKLFF

CDR3 length: 15
V gene: TRBV5-1
clone size: -
D gene: TRBD1
J gene: TRBJ1-6
CDR3 DNA: TGCGCCAGCAGCTTCGACGGGACAGGGGTTTCCCCCCTCCACTTT
CDR3 protein: CASSFDGTGVSPLHF

CDR3 length: 17
V gene: TRBV18
clone size: -
D gene: -
J gene: TRBJ2-1
CDR3 DNA: TGTGCCAGCTCACCACCCAACGCGGGATTATCCGCGGATGAGCAGTTCTTC
CDR3 protein: CASSPPNAGLSADEQFF

CDR3 length: 13
V gene: TRBV18
clone size: -
D gene: -
J gene: TRBJ2-7
CDR3 DNA: TGTGCCAGCTCGAAGGACAGCTCGCTGGAGCAGTACTTC
CDR3 protein: CASSKDSSLEQYF

CDR3 length: 15
V gene: TRBV7-6
clone size: -
D gene: TRBD2
J gene: TRBJ2-1
CDR3 DNA: TGTGCCAGCAGCTTAACCACGGGAGGCCCCAATGAGCAGTTCTTC
CDR3 protein: CASSLTTGGPNEQFF

CDR3 length: 17
V gene: TRBV30
clone size: -
D gene: TRBD2
J gene: TRBJ2-1
CDR3 DNA: TGTGCCTGGAGTGTATTAAAACTAGCGAGATCCTACAATGAGCAGTTCTTC
CDR3 protein: CAWSVLKLARSYNEQFF

CDR3 length: 11
V gene: TRBV20-1
clone size: -
D gene: -
J gene: TRBJ2-7
CDR3 DNA: TGCAGTGCTAGTCTCCGGGACGAGCAGTACTTC
CDR3 protein: CSASLRDEQYF

CDR3 length: 18
V gene: TRBV5-1
clone size: -
D gene: TRBD2
J gene: TRBJ2-3
CDR3 DNA: TGCGCCAGCAGCTCAGGACTAGCGGGCCACCCTAGCACAGATACGCAGTATTTT
CDR3 protein: CASSSGLAGHPSTDTQYF

CDR3 length: 15
V gene: TRBV5-5
clone size: -
D gene: TRBD2
J gene: TRBJ2-7
CDR3 DNA: TGTGCCAGCAGCTTACTTTCAGGACTAGCGGGAGCCTCGAACTTC
CDR3 protein: CASSLLSGLAGASNF

CDR3 length: 15
V gene: TRBV6-5
clone size: -
D gene: TRBD1
J gene: TRBJ1-2
CDR3 DNA: TGTGCCAGCAGTTACTCGCAGGGGGCGATTTTTAGCTACACCTTC
CDR3 protein: CASSYSQGAIFSYTF

CDR3 length: 16
V gene: TRBV11-2
clone size: -
D gene: TRBD1
J gene: TRBJ2-1
CDR3 DNA: TGTGCCAGCAGCGAAAGCGGGACAGGGGTAGGAAATGAGCAGTTCTTC
CDR3 protein: CASSESGTGVGNEQFF

CDR3 length: 15
V gene: TRBV19
clone size: -
D gene: TRBD1
J gene: TRBJ1-6
CDR3 DNA: TGTGCCAGTAGGCCCGGACAGGGGGAAAATTCACCCCTCCACTTT
CDR3 protein: CASRPGQGENSPLHF

CDR3 length: 15
V gene: TRBV5-4
clone size: -
D gene: -
J gene: TRBJ2-2
CDR3 DNA: TGTGCCAGCAGCTTGGGGCTGCAGAACACCGGGGAGCTGTTTTTT
CDR3 protein: CASSLGLQNTGELFF

CDR3 length: 14
V gene: TRBV11-2
clone size: -
D gene: -
J gene: TRBJ2-1
CDR3 DNA: TGTGCCAGCAGCCCCCCCGCTGGGAGTGGTGAGCAGTTCTTC
CDR3 protein: CASSPPAGSGEQFF

CDR3 length: 16
V gene: TRBV18
clone size: -
D gene: -
J gene: TRBJ2-2
CDR3 DNA: TGTGCCAGCTCACCCGGCAGGGGCGTAAACACCGGGGAGCTGTTTTTT
CDR3 protein: CASSPGRGVNTGELFF

CDR3 length: 18
V gene: TRBV5-1
clone size: once
D gene: TRBD2
J gene: TRBJ2-5
CDR3 DNA: TGCGCCAGCAGCTTGGAGGCTAGCGGGAGGGTGGAGGAAGAGACCCAGTACTTC
CDR3 protein: CASSLEASGRVEEETQYF

CDR3 length: 14
V gene: TRBV6-2/TRBV6-3
clone size: -
D gene: -
J gene: TRBJ1-2
CDR3 DNA: TGTGCCAGCAGTTACCTAGGGGCAGACTATGGCTACACCTTC
CDR3 protein: CASSYLGADYGYTF

CDR3 length: 13
V gene: TRBV19
clone size: -
D gene: TRBD1
J gene: TRBJ1-2
CDR3 DNA: TGTGCCAGTAGTATAGAGGGACAGGATGGCTACACCTTC
CDR3 protein: CASSIEGQDGYTF

CDR3 length: 15
V gene: TRBV7-2
clone size: -
D gene: -
J gene: TRBJ1-3
CDR3 DNA: TGTGCCAGCAGCTTAGGTGGGGGGGCTGGAAACACCATATATTTT
CDR3 protein: CASSLGGGAGNTIYF

CDR3 length: 15
V gene: TRBV7-2
clone size: -
D gene: TRBD1
J gene: TRBJ2-3
CDR3 DNA: TGTGCCAGCAGCCCGGGACAGAGAAACACAGATACGCAGTATTTT
CDR3 protein: CASSPGQRNTDTQYF

CDR3 length: 15
V gene: TRBV28
clone size: -
D gene: TRBD1
J gene: TRBJ1-5
CDR3 DNA: TGTGCCAGCAGTTTCTCAGGGGGCCCGAATCAGCCCCAGCATTTT
CDR3 protein: CASSFSGGPNQPQHF

CDR3 length: 14
V gene: TRBV11-2
clone size: -
D gene: TRBD2
J gene: TRBJ2-7
CDR3 DNA: TGTGCCAGCAGCTTAGTGGGGGGGGCCTACGAGCAGTACTTC
CDR3 protein: CASSLVGGAYEQYF

CDR3 length: 19
V gene: TRBV15
clone size: -
D gene: TRBD2
J gene: TRBJ2-4
CDR3 DNA: TGTGCCACCAGCTCGAGGGGCGGCGGGAGGGCCGAGACCAAAAACATTCAGTACTTC
CDR3 protein: CATSSRGGGRAETKNIQYF

CDR3 length: 16
V gene: TRBV28
clone size: -
D gene: -
J gene: TRBJ1-1
CDR3 DNA: TGTGCCAGCAGGGGGGATACAGGGTGGGGGAACACTGAAGCTTTCTTT
CDR3 protein: CASRGDTGWGNTEAFF

CDR3 length: 14
V gene: TRBV2
clone size: -
D gene: TRBD1
J gene: TRBJ2-5
CDR3 DNA: TGTGCCAGCAGGGCCGGGACAGGCCAAGAGACCCAGTACTTC
CDR3 protein: CASRAGTGQETQYF

CDR3 length: 15
V gene: TRBV28
clone size: -
D gene: -
J gene: TRBJ2-1
CDR3 DNA: TGTGCCAGCAGTCCGAGGAATCCTTCTTACAATGAGCAGTTCTTC
CDR3 protein: CASSPRNPSYNEQFF

CDR3 length: 15
V gene: TRBV18
clone size: -
D gene: TRBD1
J gene: TRBJ2-6
CDR3 DNA: TGTGCCACCAGGACAGGCCCCTCTGGGGCCAACGTCCTGACTTTC
CDR3 protein: CATRTGPSGANVLTF

CDR3 length: 16
V gene: TRBV6-2/TRBV6-3
clone size: -
D gene: TRBD1
J gene: TRBJ2-1
CDR3 DNA: TGTGCCAGCAGTTCCCAGGGGGCGTCGCCCTACAATGAGCAGTTCTTC
CDR3 protein: CASSSQGASPYNEQFF

CDR3 length: 16
V gene: TRBV5-1
clone size: few
D gene: -
J gene: TRBJ1-2
CDR3 DNA: TGCGCCAGCAGCTCGAATACAGGGTTTTCCAACTATGGCTACACCTTC
CDR3 protein: CASSSNTGFSNYGYTF

CDR3 length: 13
V gene: TRBV6-5
clone size: -
D gene: -
J gene: TRBJ2-2
CDR3 DNA: TGTGCCAGCAGGGACAGCTCCACCGGGGAGCTGTTTTTT
CDR3 protein: CASRDSSTGELFF

CDR3 length: 16
V gene: TRBV6-5
clone size: -
D gene: -
J gene: TRBJ2-2
CDR3 DNA: TGTGCCAGCAGTTACTCAGTAGGGGCCGGCACCGGGGAGCTGTTTTTT
CDR3 protein: CASSYSVGAGTGELFF

CDR3 length: 14
V gene: TRBV28
clone size: -
D gene: TRBD1
J gene: TRBJ1-1
CDR3 DNA: TGTGCCAGCATCGAGGGGGCGGTGAACACTGAAGCTTTCTTT
CDR3 protein: CASIEGAVNTEAFF

CDR3 length: 18
V gene: TRBV3-1/TRBV3-2
clone size: -
D gene: -
J gene: TRBJ1-2
CDR3 DNA: TGTGCCAGCAGCCAAGATCGGGTCAGGGGAGCCTTAGACTATGGCTACACCTTC
CDR3 protein: CASSQDRVRGALDYGYTF

CDR3 length: 17
V gene: TRBV6-6
clone size: once
D gene: TRBD2
J gene: TRBJ2-1
CDR3 DNA: TGTGCCAGCAGTCGGATACCGGGACTAGCGTACTACAATGAGCAGTTCTTC
CDR3 protein: CASSRIPGLAYYNEQFF

CDR3 length: 16
V gene: TRBV7-2
clone size: -
D gene: -
J gene: TRBJ1-3
CDR3 DNA: TGTGCCAGCAGCTTAGGAGGGGGGGGAACTGGAAACACCATATATTTT
CDR3 protein: CASSLGGGGTGNTIYF

CDR3 length: 10
V gene: TRBV5-4
clone size: -
D gene: -
J gene: TRBJ2-3
CDR3 DNA: TGTGCCACGGGGACAGATACGCAGTATTTT
CDR3 protein: CATGTDTQYF

CDR3 length: 15
V gene: TRBV27
clone size: -
D gene: -
J gene: TRBJ2-5
CDR3 DNA: TGTGCCAGCAAAGGTTTTGGGCAGGGCGGAGAGACCCAGTACTTC
CDR3 protein: CASKGFGQGGETQYF

CDR3 length: 15
V gene: TRBV28
clone size: -
D gene: -
J gene: TRBJ2-1
CDR3 DNA: TGTGCCAGCAGTTGGCCCGGGAGAGGGTACAATGAGCAGTTCTTC
CDR3 protein: CASSWPGRGYNEQFF

CDR3 length: 15
V gene: TRBV9
clone size: -
D gene: -
J gene: TRBJ1-2
CDR3 DNA: TGTGCCAGCAGCGTAGACCCCACAGGTCGGGAGGGCTACACCTTC
CDR3 protein: CASSVDPTGREGYTF

CDR3 length: 17
V gene: TRBV5-6
clone size: once
D gene: TRBD1
J gene: TRBJ1-1
CDR3 DNA: TGTGCCAGCAGCCCCGACAGGGAACTAATAAACGTTCTTGAAGCTTTCTTT
CDR3 protein: CASSPDRELINVLEAFF

CDR3 length: 14
V gene: TRBV7-2
clone size: -
D gene: TRBD1
J gene: TRBJ1-6
CDR3 DNA: TGTGCCAGCAGCTTAGAACAGGGGAGATCACCCCTCCACTTT
CDR3 protein: CASSLEQGRSPLHF

CDR3 length: 14
V gene: TRBV6-6
clone size: -
D gene: -
J gene: TRBJ2-7
CDR3 DNA: TGTGCCAGCAGTTACTCGACTGACTCCTACGAGCAGTACTTC
CDR3 protein: CASSYSTDSYEQYF